Listed here are 11 T cell receptor beta chains from one sample, sequenced in a study of T cell clonality in common variable immunodeficiency (dated by TCRdb to 2013 to 2016). Broad study findings and their caveats: Fewer deletions and N-nucleotide insertions were reportedly observed in CVID TCRbeta sequences, and highly modified clones with 13 or more V deletions were reportedly absent from CVID TCRbeta sequences.

Antigens of these TCRs are unknown. Libraries came from the immunoSEQ multiplex PCR assay. In TCRdb, the immuneACCESS table is reduced to in-frame sequences with V and J assigned. These tables do not hold every clone; where another copy was compared, an unresolved V gene accounts for under half, and the others remain unexplained. This sample shows about 26,000 clones, and none of them turns up only once. The biggest ten clones account for more than 20% of the sample. Sequencing was carried out using peripheral blood mononuclear cells. These receptors came from a human donor with common variable immunodeficiency.

This clone showed up many times. Sequencing ends 3 residues short of the CDR3 end; the germline J gene provides the rest. V and J are TRBV30 and TRBJ2-3; D is perhaps TRBD1 (6 bases). Trimming removed 8 bases at V and 3 bases at J, with 12 bases between. Germline CDR1 GTSNPN, CDR2 SVGIG (reference sequence). The CDR3 is 12 amino acids. CDR3 DNA, as far as it was read: TGTGCCGCGGACAGTACAACAGATACG. Translated, it gives CAADSTTDT. In full, the CDR3 reads CAADSTTDTQYF.

This clone was counted ten times or more. The sequence runs out 3 residues before the end of the CDR3; the remainder is reconstructed from the germline J gene. The chain has TRBV29-1 and TRBJ1-4; D gene ambiguous. The V end lost 5 bases, the J end lost 5 bases, and 9 bases lay between the germline ends. CDR1 and CDR2 from the germline V gene are SQVTM and ANQGSEA. The CDR3 covers 12 residues. CDR3 DNA (partial): TGCAGCGTTTTACAGTCAAATGAAAAA. It codes for CSVLQSNEK. The whole CDR3 sequence is CSVLQSNEKLFF.

This clone was seen a few times. The read ends 3 residues before the CDR3 terminus; that terminus is restored from the germline J gene. The chain carries TRBV2 and TRBJ2-7; 13 positions match TRBD2. This CDR3 region has 15 residues. V gave up 6 bases and J gave up 6 bases; unmatched junction bases: 8. Germline-derived CDR1 and CDR2 are SNHLY and FYNNEI. The CDR3 spells CASSQLAGGPSEQYF. CDR3 DNA, as far as it was read: TGTGCCAGCAGCCAACTAGCGGGAGGGCCGAGCGAG.

As for this clone: The missing CDR3 end, 3 residues past where the read stops, is filled in from the germline J gene. V and J are TRBV7-2 and TRBJ1-4; perhaps TRBD1 as D (6 bases). This CDR3 region has 14 residues. V lost 5 bases and J 5 bases, leaving 12 bases between the germline ends. Germline values: CDR1 SGHTA, CDR2 FQGNSA. CDR3 protein: CASSPDSRNEKLFF. Partial CDR3 DNA: TGTGCCAGCAGCCCGGACAGCCGAAATGAAAAA. Together with reference TRBV7-2 and TRBJ1-4, the CDR3 gives the full variable domain: GAGVSQSPSNKVTEKGKDVELRCDPISGHTALYWYRQSLGQGLEFLIYFQGNSAPDKSGLPSDRFSAERTGGSVSTLTIQRTQQEDSAVYLCASSPDSRNEKLFFGSGTQLSVL.

In its sample, this clone was seen many times. The read terminates 3 residues before the CDR3 end, so the remaining end is supplied by the germline J gene. This rearrangement joins TRBV5-4 to TRBJ2-3; D not resolved. Trimming stripped 3 bases from V and 0 bases from J, with 8 bases between. This CDR3 contains 14 residues. Germline V gives CDR1 SGHNT, CDR2 YYREEE (reference sequence). CDR3 loop: CASSSSVSTDTQYF. The DNA read from the CDR3 is TGTGCCAGCAGCTCCTCGGTGAGCACAGATACG.

This clone came up a few times. The CDR3 end falls 3 residues outside the read, so it is completed with the germline J gene. This rearrangement joins TRBV2 to TRBJ2-3, with TRBD2 matching 7 bases. Germline V gives CDR1 SNHLY, CDR2 FYNNEI. The CDR3 covers 16 residues. The trim removed 7 bases at V and 2 bases at J, leaving 12 bases unmatched. The covered CDR3 bases are TGTGCCAGCACCACCAGGAGCGGGGATTACACAGATACG. It encodes CASTTRSGDYTDT. The complete CDR3 protein is CASTTRSGDYTDTQYF.

This clone was recorded at least ten times. Read coverage stops 3 residues before the CDR3 terminus; the germline J gene supplies the remainder. V gene TRBV7-9 combines with J gene TRBJ2-2; D possibly corresponds to TRBD1 (5 bases). The CDR3 extends over 13 amino acids. With 5 bases removed from V and 6 bases from J, the gap between germline ends came to 10 bases. CDR1 is SEHNR, CDR2 FQNEAQ, per germline (reference sequence). The sequenced part of the CDR3 DNA is TGTGCCAGCAGCCGATCAGGGCCCGGGGAG. Its protein is CASSRSGPGE. The CDR3, in full, reads CASSRSGPGELFF.

With regard to this clone: The read ends 3 residues early relative to the CDR3; the germline J gene fills the gap. This chain uses TRBV7-8 with TRBJ2-4; no clear D. This CDR3 is 17 amino acids long. The germline V gene has CDR1 SGHVS and CDR2 FQNEAQ. V gave up 0 bases and J gave up 1 base, with 13 bases separating them. CDR3 residues: CASSLAAVAPAKNIQYF. The CDR3 bases that were read are TGTGCCAGCAGCTTAGCGGCGGTAGCCCCCGCCAAAAACATT.

On this clone: The read falls 3 residues short of the CDR3 end, and the missing part is taken from the germline J gene. The V and J genes are TRBV7-6 and TRBJ2-5; D may be TRBD1 (5 bases). Germline V lookup: CDR1 SGHVS, CDR2 FNYEAQ. Between the trimmed V and J ends, which lost 2 bases and 2 bases, there was a span of 6 bases. The CDR3 runs to 13 residues. The sequenced part of the CDR3 DNA is TGTGCCAGCAGCTTATCAGGGCAAGAGACC. Its translation: CASSLSGQET. The complete CDR3 reads CASSLSGQETQYF.

Concerning this clone: The read ends 3 residues early relative to the CDR3; the germline J gene fills the gap. The chain is built from TRBV7-9 and TRBJ2-5; the D gene is possibly TRBD1 (5 bases). The ends were cut back, 1 base at V and 1 base at J, with 10 bases in the middle. The CDR3 covers 15 residues. Germline CDR1 and CDR2: SEHNR and FQNEAQ (reference sequence). CDR3 amino acids: CASSLGGGSQETQYF. The DNA read from the CDR3 is TGTGCCAGCAGCTTAGGGGGCGGTTCCCAAGAGACC.

This clone was recorded many times. The missing CDR3 end, 3 residues past where the read stops, is filled in from the germline J gene. The V gene is TRBV29-1, the J gene TRBJ1-1; 8 nucleotides line up with TRBD1. There are 14 residues in the CDR3. The V gene's germline CDR1 is SQVTM and CDR2 ANQGSEA. The J segment lost 0 bases and the V segment lost 7 bases, leaving 7 bases of the junction unmatched. The CDR3 DNA, read in part, is TGCAGCGCCGGACAGGGAGAGATGAACACTGAA. Its protein is CSAGQGEMNTE. The full CDR3 protein is CSAGQGEMNTEAFF.